This T cell receptor (beta chain) was observed in a study of cytomegalovirus exposure and HLA in healthy donors (TCRdb year 2017). Background on the whole study: An earlier analysis of 550 to 700 of the donors reported 250 to 350 Gb of sequence data and some 120 million unique TCR beta sequences from about 200 million T cells. An early release that covered about 600 HLA-typed donors contained approximately 300 gigabases of sequencing data and 75 million to 100 million unique TCR sequences. Of the roughly 400 genotyped donors, more than 75% were placed in the genetic ancestry cluster associated with self-reported Caucasian donors. The study aimed to test whether cataloging public T cell receptors could reveal signatures of past pathogen exposure. The study used immunosequencing to profile the T cell repertoires of hundreds of subjects and linked those repertoires to cytomegalovirus serostatus. Besides the first cohort of roughly 660 subjects, a separate validation cohort made up of about 120 different subjects was used. To predict cytomegalovirus infection status, the study brought together high-throughput TCR immunosequencing, statistical association of individual TCRs with disease status, and machine learning. To study patterns of TCR occurrence, a later analysis re-analyzed previously published TCR beta repertoires from 666 donors and added high-resolution HLA genotyping. Rather than using new phenotypic data, the later analysis identified candidate immune exposures from TCR beta sequences and from how often those sequences occurred across donors. In an earlier analysis of 587 of the donors, high-throughput TCR beta sequencing was used to judge whether each TCR beta V gene segment behaved as functional or pseudogenic. Donor age, sex, ethnicity and CMV serostatus were compiled alongside the repertoire data. A later genetic analysis used genome-wide SNP genotypes for about 60% of the 666 donors, treating that subset as a discovery cohort. All discovery cohort repertoires had been generated using a single sequencing platform. HLA typing covered class I and class II loci at four-digit resolution. The number of donors typed differed by locus, with about 629-640 for A, B, C, DRB1 and DQB1, about 500 for DQA1, over 600 for DPA1, and some 470 for DPB1. A few DR-DQ haplotypes were treated as single units for association and clustering because of strong linkage in the cohort. Among roughly 370 genotyped donors of the cohort, an average of around 240,000 unique TCR beta nucleotide sequences were sequenced per donor, around 18% of them non-productive.

On the study overall, not on this receptor specifically: A cluster of highly shared sequence variants was judged likely to be a technical artifact of the sequencing pipeline. Linkage disequilibrium might explain the correlated functional status among segregating V segments, but an unknown experimental factor could not be ruled out. When HLA alleles, especially DR and DQ, strongly co-occurred, attributing TCR associations to individual alleles was difficult. A later analysis found that TCR association rates varied across HLA loci, with DRB1 alleles showing the most associated TCRs and HLA-C alleles the fewest. The study listed approximately 160 TCR beta chains as associated with cytomegalovirus. In both the original and validation cohorts, the classifier was reported to diagnose cytomegalovirus status with high specificity and sensitivity. The 87-base-pair reads could not distinguish some IMGT-functional V segments, including TRBV6-2 and TRBV6-3, so those segments were excluded. In a later analysis, most CMV-associated TCR beta chains were found to appear HLA-restricted, with HLA associations seemingly driven largely by CMV exposure. In a later analysis, HLA-associated TCR beta chains were found to be more clonally expanded and to have lower generation probabilities than equally common non-associated chains. The authors suggested that the approach could potentially be generalized to other disease states and immunological phenotypes. The only immune exposure information available for the cohort was CMV serostatus. Sequencing depth was assumed to be roughly uniform across donors in the presence/absence analyses, though that assumption may not hold. A later genetic analysis reported fewer N-insertions in productive TCRs among donors in an Asian-associated ancestry cluster than the approximately 670-donor mean. In vitro tests confirmed that a few of the cytomegalovirus-associated TCR beta chains recognize cytomegalovirus antigens. Across donors, most TCR sequences were observed very rarely, whereas some public TCRs were present in many individuals. Because some donors lacked HLA typing at each locus, the association tests relied only on the typed subset. Only TCR beta chains were sequenced in this cohort, and the absence of alpha or paired-chain data limited detectable features. A later genetic analysis associated a missense DCLRE1C variant with V-gene and J-gene trimming of TCR beta chains, and an independent cohort replicated the association. Broadly in line with IMGT annotations, most TCR beta V segments showed up in productive rearrangements about 87% or about 30% of the time in an earlier analysis of 587 of the donors. Specific HLA alleles were associated with roughly 16,000 TCR beta sequences at a false discovery rate of 0.05 in a later analysis. About 17 rarely observed V segments, including chromosome 9 orphons, were excluded from the earlier analysis of a few hundred of the donors because counts were too low. Several of the top co-occurrence clusters appeared to be linked to parvovirus B19, influenza, CMV and Epstein-Barr virus, according to a later analysis. A further reported finding was that TCR beta sequences accurately predicted the HLA-A and HLA-B alleles for most subjects in the first cohort.

The germline V gene specifies SGHTA as CDR1 and FQGTGA as CDR2. Taken from cysteine to phenylalanine, the CDR3 has 13 residues. Only the CDR3 part of the read is kept: 39 bases, read in frame from the first base. V is cut by 2 bases and J by 4 bases, and the space between the germline ends is 9 bases. Details on this clone: Its antigen remains undetermined. No per-base quality is available; no much larger clone lies one base away.

The cohort consisted of 600 to 750 healthy bone marrow donors. All cohort members were sampled while nominally healthy, although unrecorded immune exposures were likely present. The donor tested CMV seronegative, placing the donor among the 350 or so seronegative members of the cohort. Each donor provided a peripheral blood sample, and peripheral blood mononuclear cells were used for TCR beta sequencing. The Qiagen DNeasy Blood Extraction Kit was used to extract genomic DNA from the blood cell samples. The library was prepared using the immunoSEQ multiplex PCR assay. For the multiplex PCR, a mixture combining 60 forward primers for TCR Vbeta segments and 13 reverse primers for TCR Jbeta segments was used. The CDR3 region of rearranged TCR beta genes was amplified from genomic DNA by a multiplex PCR assay. On the Illumina HiSeq System, the amplified TCR beta libraries were sequenced as 87-base-pair reads. In the authors' own workflow: In a later analysis, some 80 million unique TCR beta chains were counted across the 650 to 750 repertoires, and about 9.9 million of these chains were shared by at least two donors. Raw reads were error-corrected and collapsed into unique sequences by a nearest-neighbor algorithm in which closely related sequences were merged to remove PCR and sequencing errors. CDR3 sequences were aligned to IMGT reference sequences to assign V, D and J gene segments. For a sequence to be retained, at least a six-nucleotide match to both a V gene segment and a J gene segment was required. Rearrangements were classified as productive when the CDR3 lacked stop codons and remained in frame with V and J, and all other rearrangements were classified as non-productive. Following IMGT convention, CDR3 was defined as the stretch from the second conserved V-encoded cysteine to the conserved J-encoded phenylalanine. In an earlier analysis of some 550 of the donors, sequences lacking an unambiguous match to a single V gene segment were excluded. An earlier analysis of 450 to 650 of the donors called V segments functional above 56.7% productive rearrangements and segregating when the between-donor standard deviation exceeded 5%. A statistical classification framework was developed to diagnose cytomegalovirus status using the catalog of TCR beta chain sequences. In a later analysis, V and J genes were assigned by comparing TCR nucleotide sequences against IMGT/GENE-DB human TR gene sequences. Using the TCRdist pipeline, a later analysis assigned CDR3 sequences along with most-parsimonious VDJ recombination scenarios. In a later analysis, every TCR beta chain was defined by the combination of its CDR3 amino acid sequence and its V-gene family, and reads without a unique V-gene family were dropped. As a way to deal with suspected cross-contamination and a sequencing artifact, a later analysis dropped under 600 nucleotide sequences that were highly shared and had low generation probability. In a later analysis, a clonal expansion index for each public chain was calculated from normalized within-repertoire ranks of inferred template counts. Generation probabilities in a later analysis came from a VDJ recombination model fitted to out-of-frame rearrangements, and those results were checked against IGoR. In a later analysis, hypergeometric tests were used to score TCR-TCR, TCR-HLA and TCR-CMV co-occurrence, with a repertoire-size bias correction applied to TCR pairs. A later analysis estimated false discovery rates by permuting HLA or CMV assignments 20 times. A later analysis grouped co-occurring TCRs with DBSCAN, adding TCRdist sequence similarity when clustering within HLA-allele-positive subsets. Repertoires with fewer than 30,000 or more than 120,000 public chains were left out of co-occurrence clustering, as were a few repertoires with anomalous nucleotide sharing. TCRdb provides this immuneACCESS table in a form limited to in-frame rearrangements. Some clones are lacking; in checked studies, under half of them reflect an unresolved V gene, and why the rest are absent is not known. That table gives V, J and clone size, and the DNA gave D and trimming. The sample table contains over 85,000 clones; only one count was recorded for roughly 83% of them. Approximately 2.8% of the sample is held by the ten biggest clonotypes.

This receptor was identified in a man aged 40-50 years in good health and CMV-seronegative. Material: PBMCs. The rearranged chain carries TRBV7-3 and TRBJ2-7; TRBD1 could be the D gene, as 5 bases match. The CDR3 amino acid sequence is: CASSLQQGYEQYF. The nucleotides are TGTGCCAGCAGCTTACAGCAGGGATACGAGCAGTACTTC.